What follows are 27 T cell receptor beta chains derived from one specimen sequenced in a study of blood T cell repertoires in COVID-19 (dated by TCRdb to the early 2020s). Libraries were built with the immunoSEQ multiplex PCR assay. TCRdb limited this immuneACCESS table to in-frame rearrangements with V and J called. A share of clones is missing; checked studies link under half to unresolved V genes, and the rest is unexplained. The sample table holds about 140,000 clones, of which around 81% were seen once. The top ten constitute approximately 8% of the sample. Sequences were obtained from peripheral blood. Receptors originate from a human donor in a cohort sampled during active COVID-19.

The rearrangement links TRBV19 to TRBJ2-3, with 11 positions matching TRBD2. There are 17 residues in the CDR3. CDR1 and CDR2 from the germline V gene are LNHDA and SQIVND (reference sequence). The junction had 13 bases not matched to a gene; V was cut back by 5 bases and J by 6 bases. DNA for the CDR3: TGTGCCAGTAGTCCTCACCCGCTACTAGCGGGAGACGATACGCAGTATTTT. It specifies CASSPHPLLAGDDTQYF.

The chain joins TRBV10-2 to TRBJ2-7; D is undetermined. The CDR3 has 13 residues. Germline loops: CDR1 WSHSY, CDR2 SAAADI. With 3 bases removed from V and 4 bases from J, the gap between germline ends came to 10 bases. The CDR3 is CASSDPVMYEQYF. CDR3 nucleotides: TGCGCCAGCAGTGACCCGGTAATGTACGAGCAGTACTTC.

The V gene is TRBV29-1, the J gene TRBJ2-7, with D perhaps TRBD2 (5 bases). Germline-derived CDR1 and CDR2 are SQVTM and ANQGSEA. The germline V and J ends were trimmed by 6 bases and 6 bases, with 18 bases remaining between them. The CDR3 has 13 amino acids. The DNA of the CDR3 is TGCAGCGTGGATGAGACGGGAAACTCCGAGCAGTACTTC. It is translated as CSVDETGNSEQYF.

On this clone: Germline and junction disagree at one end, which may indicate a read error. The chain has TRBV5-3 and TRBJ2-1; TRBD2 matches 11 bases. TRBV5-3 is an open reading frame whose function is uncertain. The length of the CDR3 is 16 residues. CDR3 nucleotides: TGTGCCAGAAGATTGGGAACTAGCGGGAGCTACAATGAGCAGTTCTTC. Protein product: CARRLGTSGSYNEQFF.

This clone was recorded once. J is TRBJ2-7 and V is TRBV7-2; 11 bases line up with TRBD1. Germline V lookup: CDR1 SGHTA, CDR2 FQGNSA. This CDR3 region has 15 residues. With 5 bases clipped from V and 4 bases from J, the junction kept 7 bases outside the gene matches. The CDR3 coding sequence is TGTGCCAGCAGCACCCGGACAGGGGGCGTTTACGAGCAGTACTTC. Encoded protein: CASSTRTGGVYEQYF.

The rearrangement uses TRBV28 and TRBJ1-2; TRBD1 matches 7 bases. After removal of 6 bases from V and 9 bases from J, the junction contained 13 bases not matched to a gene. Germline-derived CDR1 and CDR2 are MDHEN and SYDVKM. The CDR3 has 14 amino acids. In nucleotides, the CDR3 is TGTGCCAGCAGCTACCGGGACAGCTCCGCTCGCTACACCTTC. It encodes CASSYRDSSARYTF.

This clone appeared a few times. Written as DNA, the CDR3 is TGTGCCAGCAGCTCGGGGGACCTGGGGGCTTTCTTT. This codes for CASSSGDLGAFF. The chain employs TRBV7-9 and TRBJ1-1, with D perhaps TRBD1 (5 bases). The CDR3 has 12 residues. Germline CDR1 is SEHNR and CDR2 is FQNEAQ (reference sequence). Trimming shortened V by 4 bases and J by 11 bases, and 14 bases separated the two germline ends.

The genes are TRBV4-2 and TRBJ2-7; 10 nucleotides align to TRBD2. Losses at the gene ends were 0 bases for V and 2 bases for J; bases not matched to a gene: 4. The CDR3 is made up of 16 amino acids. Germline V gene data show CDR1 as LGHNA and CDR2 as YNFKEQ. CDR3 sequence (DNA): TGTGCCAGCAGCCAAGATCTAGCGGGAGCAACCTACGAGCAGTACTTC. Translating gives CASSQDLAGATYEQYF.

This chain joins TRBV6-5 and TRBJ2-7; weak D call: TRBD2 (6 bases). This CDR3 is built from 16 residues. V gave up 4 bases and J gave up 2 bases, with 18 bases separating them. CDR1 is MNHEY, CDR2 SVGAGI, per germline. The CDR3 here is CASSSRGGIGPYEQYF. CDR3 DNA: TGTGCCAGCAGTTCCCGAGGCGGGATTGGTCCCTACGAGCAGTACTTC.

The rearrangement links TRBV7-9 to TRBJ2-5; 8 bases align to TRBD1. The germline V gene encodes CDR1 SEHNR and CDR2 FQNEAQ (reference sequence). The CDR3 length is 14 residues. V trimming: 5 bases; J trimming: 7 bases; junction bases outside the gene matches: 9. CDR3 bases: TGTGCCAGCAGCCCTCCCAGGGGGCAGGGGACCCAGTACTTC. Protein product: CASSPPRGQGTQYF.

Details on this clone: Mismatch with germline at one junction end may stem from a read error. The V call is TRBV2, the J call TRBJ2-7; 9 bases fit TRBD2. CDR1 and CDR2 (germline): SNHLY, FYNNEI. CDR3 size: 14 residues. CDR3 in amino acids: CASTLLAGGSYAGF. CDR3 coding DNA: TGTGCCAGCACCCTATTGGCGGGAGGGTCCTACGCGGGCTTC. Based on the CDR3 plus reference TRBV2 and TRBJ2-7, the full variable domain is EPEVTQTPSHQVTQMGQEVILRCVPISNHLYFYWYRQILGQKVEFLVSFYNNEISEKSEIFDDQFSVERPDGSNFTLKIRSTKLEDSAMYFCASTLLAGGSYAGFGPGTRLTVT.

The chain has TRBV28 and TRBJ2-5; weak D call: TRBD2 (6 bases). Trimming shortened V by 5 bases and J by 4 bases, and 17 bases separated the two germline ends. The germline CDR1 and CDR2 sequences are MDHEN and SYDVKM. This CDR3 is built from 15 residues. CDR3 bases: TGTGCCAGCAGTGTTCCCCCGGGAGTACGAGAGACCCAGTACTTC. Amino acids: CASSVPPGVRETQYF.

This clone came up a few times. This sequence joins TRBV5-8 and TRBJ2-2, with 10 bases aligning to TRBD2. From germline, CDR1 is SGHTS and CDR2 YDEGEE. The CDR3 runs to 18 residues. Trimming removed 5 bases from V and 1 base from J; junction bases left unmatched: 11. DNA for the CDR3: TGTGCCAGCAGGGGGTGGACTAGCGGCTCCCTGAACACCGGGGAGCTGTTTTTT. As protein: CASRGWTSGSLNTGELFF.

The chain recombines TRBV6-2 or TRBV6-3 with TRBJ2-6; unclear D gene. This CDR3 spans 15 amino acids. Deletions cut 5 bases from V and 0 bases from J, with 8 bases between. Germline V lookup: CDR1 MNHEY, CDR2 SVGEGT. The DNA for the CDR3 is TGTGCCAGCAGTAGACACAACTCTGGGGCCAACGTCCTGACTTTC. It codes for CASSRHNSGANVLTF.

The V gene is TRBV27, the J gene TRBJ2-5; 8 bases map to TRBD2. Germline-derived CDR1 and CDR2 are MNHEY and SMNVEV (reference sequence). The junction had 13 bases not matched to a gene; V was cut back by 8 bases and J by 5 bases. CDR3 length: 15 residues. This chain's CDR3 is CASRGGVNLLETQYF. Here the CDR3 DNA reads TGTGCCAGCCGGGGGGGAGTAAACCTCCTGGAGACCCAGTACTTC.

This chain uses TRBV19 with TRBJ2-3, with D perhaps TRBD1 (6 bases). V lost 8 bases to trimming and J lost 0 bases, with 18 bases between them. Germline CDR1 and CDR2: LNHDA and SQIVND (reference sequence). The CDR3 is 16 amino acids. For the CDR3, the DNA is TGTGCCAGTGCCTTACAGGGCTTCCCTAGCACAGATACGCAGTATTTT. Encoded protein: CASALQGFPSTDTQYF.

The chain uses TRBV4-1 and TRBJ2-6; 7 bases align to TRBD1. CDR1 and CDR2 from the germline V gene are MGHRA and YSYEKL. This CDR3 has 19 amino acids. The trim removed 0 bases at V and 1 base at J, leaving 9 bases unmatched. CDR3 protein: CASSQEAQGTGSGANVLTF. The CDR3 nucleotides read TGCGCCAGCAGCCAAGAAGCACAGGGGACCGGGTCTGGGGCCAACGTCCTGACTTTC.

The J gene is TRBJ2-7, the V gene TRBV21-1; TRBD2 was called by the table and not checked on the DNA. TRBV21-1 is given as a pseudogene. The CDR3 spans 18 residues. The CDR3 DNA is TGTGCCAGCAGCAAGCTCCATTTACTAGCGGCCCCTTCCTACGAGCAGTACTTC. Translating it yields CASSKLHLLAAPSYEQYF.

J is TRBJ2-4 and V is TRBV7-2; the match to TRBD1 covers 9 bases. From germline, CDR1 is SGHTA and CDR2 FQGNSA. With V trimmed by 0 bases and J by 11 bases, 2 bases remained unmatched. The CDR3 runs to 13 residues. CDR3 nucleotide sequence: TGTGCCAGCAGCTTAGCAGGGGACAGGGTTCAGTACTTC. Encoded protein: CASSLAGDRVQYF.

The chain is built from TRBV24-1 and TRBJ2-5, with 8 bases identical to TRBD1. This CDR3 region has 12 residues. V dropped 9 bases and J dropped 3; count of bases not matched to a gene: 2. The germline V gene encodes CDR1 KGHDR and CDR2 SFDVKD. The DNA of the CDR3 is TGTGCCACCGAGGGACAGGAAGAGACCCAGTACTTC. Translated: CATEGQEETQYF.

The chain employs TRBV5-1 and TRBJ2-6; tentatively, D is TRBD1 (5 bases). The V gene lost 4 bases and the J gene lost 0 bases, with 14 bases spanning the gap. The CDR3 totals 17 residues. The germline V gene encodes CDR1 SGHRS and CDR2 YFSETQ. The CDR3 DNA reads TGCGCCAGCAGCCAGGACACATCTTCCTCTGGGGCCAACGTCCTGACTTTC. Translation: CASSQDTSSSGANVLTF.

CDR3 sequence (DNA): TGTGCCACCAGTGTATCCGGGACTAGCGGGAACAATGAGCAGTTCTTC. Translating it yields CATSVSGTSGNNEQFF. The chain uses TRBV24-1 and TRBJ2-1; 13 positions match TRBD2. Germline-derived CDR1 and CDR2 are KGHDR and SFDVKD. Trimming removed 5 bases from V and 5 bases from J; junction bases left unmatched: 5. The CDR3 has 16 amino acids.

This clone was recorded once. The rearrangement uses TRBV23-1 and TRBJ2-7; no clear D gene. Being an ORF, TRBV23-1 has a function that is uncertain. With 0 bases removed from V and 1 base from J, the gap between germline ends came to 7 bases. The CDR3 runs to 14 residues. For the CDR3, the DNA is TGCGCCAGCAGTCAATCGAGGCTTTCCTACGAGCAGTACTTC. It translates to CASSQSRLSYEQYF.

The rearrangement uses TRBV2 and TRBJ2-7; D may be TRBD2 (6 bases). The CDR3 sequence is 13 residues long. V was shortened by 6 bases and J by 2 bases, with 11 bases between the two germline ends. CDR1 is SNHLY, CDR2 FYNNEI, per germline. The CDR3 DNA reads as TGTGCCAGCAGCCGGGACTTTGCCTACGAGCAGTACTTC. Encoded protein: CASSRDFAYEQYF.

The chain recombines TRBV19 with TRBJ2-7, with D maybe TRBD2 (5 bases). The CDR3 totals 13 residues. The germline V gene has CDR1 LNHDA and CDR2 SQIVND (reference sequence). V shed 7 bases and J shed 3 bases, with 13 bases lying between them. The CDR3 DNA is TGTGCCAGTAAAAGCGGAAGAGGCTACGAGCAGTACTTC. This gives the protein CASKSGRGYEQYF. The full variable domain, rest sourced from reference TRBV19 and TRBJ2-7, is DGGITQSPKYLFRKEGQNVTLSCEQNLNHDAMYWYRQDPGQGLRLIYYSQIVNDFQKGDIAEGYSVSREKKESFPLTVTSAQKNPTAFYLCASKSGRGYEQYFGPGTRLTVT.

V is TRBV15 and J is TRBJ2-7, with unresolved D. The V gene lost 2 bases and the J gene lost 6 bases, with 11 bases spanning the gap. Germline loops: CDR1 LNHNV, CDR2 YYDKDF (reference sequence). The CDR3 consists of 13 residues. CDR3: CATSRMRLGEQYF. The CDR3 DNA reads as TGTGCCACCAGCAGAATGAGGTTAGGCGAGCAGTACTTC.

J is TRBJ2-1 and V is TRBV19; TRBD1 matches 8 bases. CDR3 length: 16 amino acids. J lost 6 bases, V lost 3 bases, and 10 bases had no gene match. From germline, CDR1 is LNHDA and CDR2 SQIVND (reference sequence). This CDR3 reads CASSMTGTGMTNEQFF. The CDR3 DNA is TGTGCCAGTAGTATGACCGGGACAGGAATGACCAATGAGCAGTTCTTC.